This TCR beta chain was sequenced for a study of CD8 T cells in ankylosing spondylitis. General observations from the study: The study looked at matched synovial fluid samples from ankylosing spondylitis patients. Disease-linked clones were reported to be significantly enriched there.

Germline lookup yields CDR1 LGHNA and CDR2 YSLEER. The CDR3 runs 15 residues. V shed 1 base and J shed 10 bases, with 14 bases lying between them. This clonotype was counted at least ten times. Antigen: not known. Using its own MiXCR run on the 5' RACE reads, TCRdb lists one record per CDR3 protein. The table shows roughly 69,000 distinct CDR3 sequences, with approximately 5% occurring only once. The rearrangement uses TRBV4-3 and TRBJ1-6; TRBD1 might be the D (5 bases). This sequence originates from a male donor with ankylosing spondylitis or in good health (not recorded which). The specimen sequenced was blood, either unsorted or a sorted T cell fraction (not recorded which). CDR3 sequence (DNA): TGCGCCAGCAGCCAAGTCGGGGGTATAGGATCACCCCTCCACTTT. It encodes CASSQVGGIGSPLHF.